The source of this T cell receptor (beta chain) is a study of PD-L1 blockade in urothelial cancer. Study context: Previous chemotherapy exposure amounted to 0 to 3 regimens for patients.

The study's findings and limits: Durable benefit was linked to greater 3-week expansion of tumor-associated blood clones.

Germline V CDR1 and CDR2: SGDLS, YYNGEE. The CDR3 length is 19 residues. With V trimmed by 2 bases and J by 0 bases, 12 bases remained unmatched. In regard to this clone: Its antigen is as yet unknown.

Profiling relied on immunoSEQ multiplex PCR, and the TCRdb table lists in-frame clones only, not all of them. The sample lists 70,000 or so clones, around 84% occurring once. The receptor's source is a man between 65 and 80 years old with urothelial cancer. The genes are TRBV9 and TRBJ2-1; 9 bases are a match to TRBD2. The sample here was PBMCs, taken around atezolizumab (anti-PD-L1) treatment. The CDR3 nucleotides are TGTGCCAGCAGCGTGCGGGCTAGCGGGACCCTTAACTCCTACAATGAGCAGTTCTTC. Its protein is CASSVRASGTLNSYNEQFF.